This T cell receptor beta chain derives from a study of blood T cell repertoires in COVID-19. Background on the study: Acute and convalescent COVID-19 specimens originated in the United States, Italy and Spain. Nucleic acid was either cDNA or gDNA, and it came from T cells, B-cell-depleted T cells, or PBMCs.

Per the original methods: Amplification with reference gene primers provided the estimates of nucleated cell counts. Sequencing used immunoSEQ multiplex PCR; TCRdb keeps in-frame clones, though not all of them. V and J calls plus clone size are reproduced from that table; the DNA served to infer D and trimming. Of tens of thousands of clones in the sample, more than 80% were seen once. V lost 5 bases and J lost 5; bases outside the gene matches: 6. The CDR3 covers 14 residues. Germline loops: CDR1 SGHVS, CDR2 FNYEAQ. The clonotype originates from a woman aged 70-85 years with acute or convalescent COVID-19. Material: peripheral blood. The genes are TRBV7-6 and TRBJ1-1; 9 nucleotides match TRBD1. The CDR3 loop is CASSPGQGETEAFF. DNA of the CDR3: TGTGCCAGCAGCCCGGGACAGGGTGAGACTGAAGCTTTCTTT. The full variable domain, rest sourced from reference TRBV7-6 and TRBJ1-1, is GAGVSQSPRYKVTKRGQDVALRCDPISGHVSLYWYRQALGQGPEFLTYFNYEAQQDKSGLPNDRFSAERPEGSISTLTIQRTEQRDSAMYRCASSPGQGETEAFFGQGTRLTVV.